This entry features one T cell receptor (beta chain) sequence. These data belong to a study of blood T cells in healthy people across ages. The CDR3 runs to 19 residues. Germline CDR1 is SGHRS and CDR2 is YFSETQ. With V trimmed by 0 bases and J by 4 bases, 17 bases remained unmatched. The authors ran a second PCR of 7 to 11 cycles using a sample-barcoded 5' primer and a J-beta primer mix. TCRdb reanalysed the 5' RACE reads using MiXCR and keeps one entry per CDR3 protein. The sample gives some 780,000 distinct CDR3 sequences, approximately 53% of which show up once; 25% to 30% is in the top ten. The chain couples TRBV5-1 to TRBJ2-3; TRBD2 matches at 7 bases. This TCR came from a man aged 35 to 55 in good health. Sequencing input: blood. The CDR3, as DNA: TGCGCCAGCAGCTTGGCCGCAGCTGCGGGAGCGGAGAGGGCAGATACGCAGTATTTT. Encoded protein: CASSLAAAAGAERADTQYF.